This T cell receptor beta chain appears in the sequencing data of a study of blood T cell repertoires in COVID-19. Germline V gene lookup returns CDR1 ENHRY and CDR2 SYGVKD. CDR3 length: 16 amino acids. Between the trimmed V and J ends, which lost 3 bases and 2 bases, there was a span of 17 bases. Living in under 30 US areas, the participants were between roughly 18 and 90 years of age. Participants had their cohort set by participant-reported clinical history. Donors of Cohort 3 who recovered were those that had two negative PCRs, clearance, or symptom resolution. Per the study methods: Reference gene primers were amplified, and this amplification served to estimate nucleated cell counts. Using immunoSEQ multiplex PCR, the repertoire was profiled, and TCRdb retains in-frame clones only, with some absent. V, J and clone size reflect that table, while D and trimming were determined from the DNA. The repertoire holds 380,000 or so clones, roughly 86% seen once, with about 1.5% in the top ten.

The sequenced sample consisted of PBMCs or T cells enriched from blood (not recorded which). V and J are TRBV10-3 and TRBJ2-7, with a possible D match to TRBD2 (7 bases). This clonotype was obtained from a man between 25 and 39 years old who had recovered from COVID-19. CDR3 DNA sequence: TGTGCCATCAGTGATCTCGAGGGGGGGCAGCCCTACGAGCAGTACTTC. Protein product: CAISDLEGGQPYEQYF.